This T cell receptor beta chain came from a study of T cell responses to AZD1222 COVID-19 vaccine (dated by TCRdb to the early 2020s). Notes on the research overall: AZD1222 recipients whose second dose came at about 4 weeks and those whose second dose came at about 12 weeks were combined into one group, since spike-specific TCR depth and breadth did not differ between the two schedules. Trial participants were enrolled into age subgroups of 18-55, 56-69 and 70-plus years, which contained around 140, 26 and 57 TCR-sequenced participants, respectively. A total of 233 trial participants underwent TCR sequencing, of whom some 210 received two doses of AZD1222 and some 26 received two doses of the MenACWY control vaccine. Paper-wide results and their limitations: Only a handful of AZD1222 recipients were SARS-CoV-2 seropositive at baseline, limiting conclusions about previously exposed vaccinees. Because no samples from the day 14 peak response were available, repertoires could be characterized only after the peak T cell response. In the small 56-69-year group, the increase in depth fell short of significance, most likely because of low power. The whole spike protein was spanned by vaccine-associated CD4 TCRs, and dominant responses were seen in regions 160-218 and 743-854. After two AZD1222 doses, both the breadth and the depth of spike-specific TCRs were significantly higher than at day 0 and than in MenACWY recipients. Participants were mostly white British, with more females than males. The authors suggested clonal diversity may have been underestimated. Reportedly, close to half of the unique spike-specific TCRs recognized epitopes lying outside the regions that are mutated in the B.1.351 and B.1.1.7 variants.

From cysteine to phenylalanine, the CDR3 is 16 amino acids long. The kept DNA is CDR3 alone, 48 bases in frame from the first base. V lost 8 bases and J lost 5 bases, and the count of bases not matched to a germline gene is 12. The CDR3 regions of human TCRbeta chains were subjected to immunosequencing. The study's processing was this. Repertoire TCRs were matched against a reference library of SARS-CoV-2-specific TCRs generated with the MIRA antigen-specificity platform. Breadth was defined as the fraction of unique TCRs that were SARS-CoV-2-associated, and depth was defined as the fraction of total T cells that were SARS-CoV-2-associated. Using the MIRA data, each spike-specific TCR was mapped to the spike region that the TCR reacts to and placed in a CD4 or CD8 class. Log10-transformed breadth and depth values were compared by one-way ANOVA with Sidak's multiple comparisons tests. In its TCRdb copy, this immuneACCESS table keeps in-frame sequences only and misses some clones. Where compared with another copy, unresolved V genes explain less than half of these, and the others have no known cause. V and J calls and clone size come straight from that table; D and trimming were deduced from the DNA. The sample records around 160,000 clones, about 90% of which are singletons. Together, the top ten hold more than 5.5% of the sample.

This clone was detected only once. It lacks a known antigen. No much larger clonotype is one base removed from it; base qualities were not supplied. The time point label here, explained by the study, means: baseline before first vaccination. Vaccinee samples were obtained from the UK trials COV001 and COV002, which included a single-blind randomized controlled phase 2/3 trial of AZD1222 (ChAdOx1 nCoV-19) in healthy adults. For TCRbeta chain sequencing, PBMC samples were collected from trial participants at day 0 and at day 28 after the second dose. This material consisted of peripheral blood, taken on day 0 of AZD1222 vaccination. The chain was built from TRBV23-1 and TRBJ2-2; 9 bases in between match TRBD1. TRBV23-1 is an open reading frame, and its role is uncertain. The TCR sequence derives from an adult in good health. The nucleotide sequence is TGCGCCAGCGCCCGGAAGGGACAGGGTCGGACCGGGGAGCTGTTTTTT. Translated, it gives CASARKGQGRTGELFF.